The 27 T cell receptor beta chains reported below all come from one sample, sequenced in a study of control samples from healthy donors and cancer patients. The repertoire was sequenced with immunoSEQ multiplex PCR; TCRdb's copy has only in-frame clones and lacks some. The sample holds some 100,000 clones; just over 85% are singletons and the top ten take roughly 13%. Sequenced material: blood. All receptors come from a man aged 30 to 45 in good health.

The rearrangement uses TRBV19 and TRBJ2-2; 7 positions match TRBD1. Germline-derived CDR1 and CDR2 are LNHDA and SQIVND (reference sequence). The CDR3 spans 13 residues. V dropped 4 bases and J dropped 6; count of bases not matched to a gene: 2. The CDR3: CASSRTGPGELFF. CDR3 DNA: TGTGCCAGTAGTAGGACAGGCCCCGGGGAGCTGTTTTTT.

The chain carries TRBV4-2 and TRBJ2-4, with 9 bases that match TRBD1. Trimming cost V 2 bases and J 2 bases; bases outside gene matches: 10. CDR3 size: 18 residues. CDR1 is LGHNA and CDR2 is YNFKEQ in the germline V gene. CDR3 DNA sequence: TGTGCCAGCAGCCAAAGGGACAGGGCCCCGAACCCCAAAAACATTCAGTACTTC. Residues: CASSQRDRAPNPKNIQYF.

The chain employs TRBV5-1 and TRBJ2-1; D is possibly TRBD2 (6 bases). V gave up 4 bases and J gave up 6 bases, with 20 bases separating them. The CDR3 contains 16 residues. The germline CDR1 and CDR2 sequences are SGHRS and YFSETQ. This chain's CDR3 is CASSTITGTAANEQFF. The CDR3 coding sequence is TGCGCCAGCAGCACTATCACCGGGACTGCCGCCAATGAGCAGTTCTTC.

The chain has TRBV7-9 and TRBJ2-7; 7 nucleotides line up with TRBD2. Germline CDR1 is SEHNR and CDR2 is FQNEAQ (reference sequence). The V gene end was trimmed by 7 bases and the J gene end by 3 bases; junction bases not matched to a gene: 15. The CDR3 has 16 residues. The CDR3 nucleotides read TGTGCCAGCACCCCGGCGGGTGGGCGGGAGATCTACGAGCAGTACTTC. It translates to CASTPAGGREIYEQYF. Combining the CDR3 with reference TRBV7-9 and TRBJ2-7 gives the whole variable domain DTGVSQNPRHKITKRGQNVTFRCDPISEHNRLYWYRQTLGQGPEFLTYFQNEAQLEKSRLLSDRFSAERPKGSFSTLEIQRTEQGDSAMYLCASTPAGGREIYEQYFGPGTRLTVT.

This clone was observed once. The V and J genes are TRBV7-9 and TRBJ2-7, with 9 bases aligning to TRBD2. CDR1 SEHNR and CDR2 FQNEAQ come from the germline V gene (reference sequence). CDR3 length: 16 amino acids. V was clipped by 4 bases and J by 6 bases; unmatched bases: 13. The chain's CDR3 is CASSSGLAGTYGEQYF. The CDR3 nucleotides read TGTGCCAGCAGCTCCGGGCTAGCGGGGACCTATGGCGAGCAGTACTTC.

The chain carries TRBV28 and TRBJ2-7, with D uncertain. The germline V gene encodes CDR1 MDHEN and CDR2 SYDVKM. The CDR3 loop spans 12 amino acids. Trimming left V 2 bases short and J 4 bases short, with 6 bases between. The CDR3 protein is CASSLLRYEQYF. The CDR3 DNA follows: TGTGCCAGCAGTTTACTCCGGTACGAGCAGTACTTC.

This clone was detected once. The chain links TRBV9 to TRBJ2-3; 8 bases are shared with TRBD2. Trimming took 0 bases from V and 1 from J; bases not matched to a gene: 7. The length of the CDR3 is 17 residues. Germline CDR1 and CDR2: SGDLS and YYNGEE. As DNA, the CDR3 is TGTGCCAGCAGCGTAGCGGGAGGGAGTTCGGGCACAGATACGCAGTATTTT. The encoded protein is CASSVAGGSSGTDTQYF.

This clone was observed a handful of times. The chain uses TRBV5-1 and TRBJ1-1; 9 bases match TRBD1. Germline V gene sequence: CDR1 SGHRS, CDR2 YFSETQ. This CDR3 has 17 residues. The V gene end was trimmed by 1 base and the J gene end by 4 bases; junction bases not matched to a gene: 11. For the CDR3, the DNA is TGCGCCAGCAGCTTGTACGGACAGGGGCAGGGAGGCACTGAAGCTTTCTTT. Amino acid sequence: CASSLYGQGQGGTEAFF.

This CDR3 is CASTARGTSGEQYF. The CDR3 region has the DNA TGTGCCAGCACCGCCCGAGGGACGTCGGGAGAGCAGTACTTC. The rearrangement uses TRBV2 and TRBJ2-7; possibly TRBD1 or TRBD2 for D (5 bases each). Trimming cost V 7 bases and J 7 bases, with 20 bases left between them. The germline V gene has CDR1 SNHLY and CDR2 FYNNEI. The CDR3 spans 14 residues.

This chain links TRBV10-3 with TRBJ1-5; tentatively, D is TRBD1 (5 bases). Germline-derived CDR1 and CDR2 are ENHRY and SYGVKD. CDR3 length: 15 residues. V was trimmed by 6 bases and J by 5 bases, leaving 17 bases between them. CDR3 amino acids: CAISAILGEDQPQHF. CDR3 bases: TGTGCCATCAGCGCCATACTAGGGGAAGATCAGCCCCAGCATTTT.

The rearrangement links TRBV4-3 to TRBJ2-3; 13 nucleotides match TRBD2. The V gene end was trimmed by 0 bases and the J gene end by 5 bases; junction bases not matched to a gene: 8. Germline assignment: CDR1 LGHNA and CDR2 YSLEER. The CDR3 sequence is 18 residues long. The CDR3 bases are TGCGCCAGCAGCCAAGAGGGACTAGCGGGGACTGAGGGAGATACGCAGTATTTT. Translating it yields CASSQEGLAGTEGDTQYF.

This CDR3 reads CASSRTDEMKTQYF. The CDR3 coding sequence is TGTGCCAGCAGCCGGACTGACGAAATGAAGACCCAGTACTTC. The chain couples TRBV6-2 or TRBV6-3 to TRBJ2-5, with D tentatively TRBD2 (5 bases). CDR3 size: 14 residues. CDR1 MNHEY and CDR2 SVGEGT come from the germline V gene. V lost 6 bases, J lost 6 bases, and 17 bases lay in between.

This rearrangement joins TRBV6-1 to TRBJ1-5; 9 nucleotides match TRBD1. The CDR3 extends over 19 amino acids. From germline, CDR1 is MNHNS and CDR2 SASEGT. V shed 4 bases, J shed 0 bases, and the junction held 13 bases outside the gene matches. The CDR3 nucleotides read TGTGCCAGCAGTGTGCGCGGGACAGGGATCCCTCTTAGCAATCAGCCCCAGCATTTT. It translates to CASSVRGTGIPLSNQPQHF.

V is TRBV5-8 and J is TRBJ1-1; D not resolved. V was trimmed by 0 bases and J by 3 bases, leaving 6 bases between them. CDR3 length: 13 amino acids. Germline CDR1 reads SGHTS; CDR2 reads YDEGEE. The CDR3 here is CASSLEVYTEAFF. CDR3 nucleotides: TGTGCCAGCAGCTTGGAAGTATACACTGAAGCTTTCTTT. Complete variable domain (other parts from reference TRBV5-8 and TRBJ1-1): EAGVTQSPTHLIKTRGQQATLRCSPISGHTSVYWYQQALGLGLQFLLWYDEGEERNRGNFPPRFSGRQFPNYSSELNVNALELEDSALYLCASSLEVYTEAFFGQGTRLTVV.

This clone came up once. V usage is TRBV28 and J usage is TRBJ2-7, with D perhaps matching TRBD2 (5 bases). Germline V gives CDR1 MDHEN, CDR2 SYDVKM. V lost 6 bases, J lost 3 bases, and 12 bases lay in between. The CDR3 is 13 amino acids. CDR3 residues: CASSRGLDYEQYF. The CDR3 nucleotides are TGTGCCAGCAGCCGTGGACTTGACTACGAGCAGTACTTC.

This chain joins TRBV6-5 and TRBJ1-5; 8 positions agree with TRBD1. The CDR3 consists of 15 residues. Germline V gene data show CDR1 as MNHEY and CDR2 as SVGAGI. The V segment lost 7 bases and the J segment 2 bases; nucleotides outside the gene matches: 7. The CDR3 spells CASNLSTGGNQPQHF. The CDR3 DNA follows: TGTGCCAGCAATTTATCGACAGGGGGCAATCAGCCCCAGCATTTT.

The rearrangement uses TRBV30 and TRBJ1-4; 10 positions match TRBD1. V lost 5 bases and J lost 7; bases outside the gene matches: 4. The CDR3 has 13 amino acids. Germline CDR1 GTSNPN, CDR2 SVGIG (reference sequence). CDR3 coding DNA: TGTGCCTGGGGACAGGGGGTGCTTGAAAAACTGTTTTTT. Its translation is CAWGQGVLEKLFF.

The V and J genes are TRBV7-2 and TRBJ2-4; possibly TRBD2 for D (5 bases). CDR1 and CDR2 from the germline V gene are SGHTA and FQGNSA. This CDR3 region has 17 residues. V was shortened by 2 bases and J by 0 bases, with 14 bases between the two germline ends. This chain's CDR3 is CASSLISGITAKNIQYF. CDR3 bases: TGTGCCAGCAGCTTAATCTCGGGAATTACAGCCAAAAACATTCAGTACTTC.

This clone was detected only once. This chain joins TRBV24-1 and TRBJ2-7; 9 bases agree with TRBD1. V was clipped by 4 bases and J by 5 bases; unmatched bases: 11. The V gene's germline CDR1 is KGHDR and CDR2 SFDVKD. The CDR3 contains 16 residues. The CDR3 nucleotides read TGTGCCACCAGTGAATCCACCTACAGGGGGCGAGACGAGCAGTACTTC. Protein: CATSESTYRGRDEQYF.

This chain connects TRBV5-1 to TRBJ1-2, with 9 bases fitting TRBD1. This CDR3 is built from 17 residues. V shed 7 bases, J shed 4 bases, and the junction held 17 bases outside the gene matches. From germline, CDR1 is SGHRS and CDR2 YFSETQ. CDR3 coding DNA: TGCGCCAGCGGGGACTATACCGGGACAGGGAAGGGCTATGGCTACACCTTC. This gives the protein CASGDYTGTGKGYGYTF.

This rearrangement joins TRBV12-3 or TRBV12-4 to TRBJ1-5; the D gene is possibly TRBD1 (5 bases). V was cut by 6 bases and J by 7 bases, with 13 bases left in between. The CDR3 contains 13 residues. The CDR3 is CASSPQGRQPQHF. CDR3 bases: TGTGCCAGCAGCCCGCAGGGTAGGCAGCCCCAGCATTTT.

J is TRBJ2-5 and V is TRBV5-1; 8 bases are a match to TRBD1. Unmatched junction bases numbered 7, after V lost 4 bases and J lost 5 bases. Germline CDR1 and CDR2: SGHRS and YFSETQ. CDR3 size: 14 residues. The CDR3 protein is CASSQPTGVETQYF. CDR3 DNA: TGCGCCAGCAGCCAACCGACAGGGGTGGAGACCCAGTACTTC.

This chain uses TRBV9 with TRBJ1-2, with TRBD1 matching 7 bases. Germline-derived CDR1 and CDR2 are SGDLS and YYNGEE. With V trimmed by 4 bases and J by 7 bases, 4 bases remained unmatched. The CDR3 has 12 amino acids. The CDR3, as DNA: TGTGCCAGCAGCCACACAGGGGTTGGCTACACCTTC. This translates into CASSHTGVGYTF. Using reference TRBV9 and TRBJ1-2 for the parts outside the CDR3, the full variable domain is DSGVTQTPKHLITATGQRVTLRCSPRSGDLSVYWYQQSLDQGLQFLIQYYNGEERAKGNILERFSAQQFPDLHSELNLSSLELGDSALYFCASSHTGVGYTFGSGTRLTVV.

This clone occurred a few times. This rearrangement joins TRBV6-2 or TRBV6-3 to TRBJ2-3; 11 positions match TRBD1. The CDR3 has 16 residues. CDR1 and CDR2 from the germline V gene are MNHEY and SVGEGT. V shed 4 bases, J shed 6 bases, and the junction held 9 bases outside the gene matches. CDR3 residues: CASSSRDRGWSDTQYF. The CDR3 DNA reads TGTGCCAGCAGTTCCAGGGACAGGGGGTGGTCGGATACGCAGTATTTT.

As regards this clone: It is likely a read error, because the conserved phenylalanine at the end of the CDR3 is missing. No DNA is shown, since the ends of the CDR3 on it are uncertain; the CDR3 is the one TCRdb lists. The chain couples TRBV15 to TRBJ1-2. The CDR3 has 13 amino acids, counting both end residues. Germline CDR1 reads LNHNV; CDR2 reads YYDKDF (reference sequence). The CDR3 loop reads CATSSPSRAVFGV.

The V gene is TRBV7-9, the J gene TRBJ2-7, with D tentatively TRBD1 (6 bases). V was clipped by 5 bases and J by 5 bases, with 13 bases between them. This CDR3 is 13 amino acids long. Looked up from germline, CDR1 is SEHNR and CDR2 is FQNEAQ (reference sequence). The CDR3 loop reads CASSPKGDHEQYF. The CDR3 DNA sequence: TGTGCCAGCAGCCCCAAGGGGGATCACGAGCAGTACTTC.

The chain carries TRBV11-2 and TRBJ2-7; D is undetermined. Between the trimmed V and J ends, which lost 5 bases and 0 bases, there was a span of 17 bases. Germline lookup yields CDR1 SGHAT and CDR2 FQNNGV. The CDR3 runs to 16 residues. CDR3 residues: CASSQFLGASSYEQYF. CDR3 DNA sequence: TGTGCCAGCAGCCAATTCCTGGGCGCGAGCTCCTACGAGCAGTACTTC. Full variable domain (remainder filled in from reference TRBV11-2 and TRBJ2-7): EAGVAQSPRYKIIEKRQSVAFWCNPISGHATLYWYQQILGQGPKLLIQFQNNGVVDDSQLPKDRFSAERLKGVDSTLKIQPAKLEDSAVYLCASSQFLGASSYEQYFGPGTRLTVT.